The clone carrying this T cell receptor (beta chain) was counted at least ten times. Its cognate antigen is unknown. These patients, aged 18 to 65, had recently diagnosed hyperthyroidism lasting under 2 months. Amplification yielded TCR beta CDR3 regions, with RNA transcripts as the source. When the TCR CDR3 underwent first-round RT-PCR, the HTBI primer set was used. TCRdb fed the multiplex PCR reads into MiXCR, producing one record per CDR3 protein. Here the sample spans 300,000 or so distinct CDR3 sequences, approximately 15% being singletons. The sample belongs to a study of T cells in Graves' hyperthyroidism and ophthalmopathy. The study's findings and limits: Most thyroid clonotypes with frequency above 0.001 were detected in blood.

This CDR3 spans 14 amino acids. Germline V gene sequence: CDR1 SGDLS, CDR2 YYNGEE. The ends were cut back, 2 bases at V and 2 bases at J, with 11 bases in the middle. Material: blood. The chain couples TRBV9 to TRBJ2-7; D not resolved. This clonotype was sampled from a man aged 25-40 years with Graves' hyperthyroidism. The CDR3 nucleotides are TGTGCCAGCAGCGTGGCCAGCAACACCTACGAGCAGTACTTC. It encodes CASSVASNTYEQYF.